This T cell receptor (beta chain) was profiled in a study of T cells in Graves' hyperthyroidism and ophthalmopathy. This CDR3 is built from 15 residues. The V gene lost 3 bases and the J gene lost 4 bases, with 15 bases spanning the gap. Looked up from germline, CDR1 is KGHSH and CDR2 is LQKENI. Study results and limitations: Ophthalmopathy and stable hyperthyroidism were separated by a 13 V-J model.

This clonotype was recorded a few times. Its antigen is unknown. Researchers amplified the TCR beta CDR3 regions from RNA transcripts. First-round RT-PCR with HTBI primers amplified the TCR CDR3 region. TCRdb ran MiXCR on the multiplex PCR reads and lists one entry per CDR3 protein. The table has under 600,000 distinct CDR3 sequences, about a sixth seen once; the top ten hold 2.5% to 4%. Ophthalmopathy patients had Clinical Activity Score at least 3, NOSPECS grade at least 4, duration under 3 months. Reasons for excluding patients were uncontrolled infection, other autoimmune disease, pregnancy or lactation.

This sequence was found in a woman aged 40 to 50 with Graves' ophthalmopathy. What was sequenced was blood. The chain joins TRBV18 to TRBJ2-5, with D perhaps matching TRBD1 or TRBD2 (6 bases each). The CDR3 sequence: CASSPNRGPSETQYF. In nucleotides, the CDR3 is TGTGCCAGCTCACCTAATCGGGGGCCCTCAGAGACCCAGTACTTC.